The 32 T cell receptor beta chains below all came from one sample that was sequenced in a study of cytomegalovirus exposure and HLA in healthy donors. Use of 60 Vbeta and 13 Jbeta primers characterized the PCR. Sequencing used immunoSEQ multiplex PCR; TCRdb keeps in-frame clones, though not all of them. Counted here are more than 140,000 clones, roughly 87% occurring once; the ten biggest clones make up around 6.1%. Sequencing was performed on PBMCs. These receptors originate from a man aged 30 to 45 in good health and CMV-seropositive.

V usage is TRBV19 and J usage is TRBJ2-6; 8 bases match TRBD1. The CDR3 is 17 residues long. Germline V gene data show CDR1 as LNHDA and CDR2 as SQIVND (reference sequence). The V gene end was trimmed by 5 bases and the J gene end by 1 base; junction bases not matched to a gene: 7. The CDR3 region is CASSPQTGDSGANVLTF. The CDR3 DNA follows: TGTGCCAGTAGTCCACAGACAGGGGATTCTGGGGCCAACGTCCTGACTTTC.

This chain connects TRBV4-3 to TRBJ1-2; D might be TRBD1 (5 bases). V lost 0 bases to trimming and J lost 4 bases, with 9 bases between them. The CDR3 contains 14 residues. Germline CDR1 reads LGHNA; CDR2 reads YSLEER. This CDR3 reads CASSQDGGSYGYTF. The CDR3 DNA reads as TGCGCCAGCAGCCAAGATGGGGGGAGCTATGGCTACACCTTC.

CDR3 nucleotides: TGCAGCGTTGAAACCGGGACAGAGTATGGCTACACCTTC. Protein sequence: CSVETGTEYGYTF. This chain uses TRBV29-1 with TRBJ1-2; TRBD1 agrees at 7 bases. CDR1 and CDR2 (germline): SQVTM, ANQGSEA. V was clipped by 2 bases and J by 5 bases; unmatched bases: 5. This CDR3 spans 13 amino acids. Combining the CDR3 with reference TRBV29-1 and TRBJ1-2 gives the whole variable domain SAVISQKPSRDICQRGTSLTIQCQVDSQVTMMFWYRQQPGQSLTLIATANQGSEATYESGFVIDKFPISRPNLTFSTLTVSNMSPEDSSIYLCSVETGTEYGYTFGSGTRLTVV.

This clone showed up just a few times. The chain carries TRBV5-6 and TRBJ1-4; D is uncertain. Germline CDR1 and CDR2: SGHDT and YYEEEE. CDR3 length equals 16 residues. V shed 1 base and J shed 0 bases, with 10 bases lying between them. The CDR3 region is CASSLHIGATNEKLFF. The DNA for the CDR3 is TGTGCCAGCAGCTTGCATATCGGAGCAACTAATGAAAAACTGTTTTTT.

J is TRBJ1-2 and V is TRBV19; D is ambiguous. Trimming took 7 bases from V and 3 from J, leaving 9 bases between them. Germline CDR1 and CDR2: LNHDA and SQIVND (reference sequence). The CDR3 totals 12 residues. For the CDR3, the DNA is TGTGCCAGTACCCGACAACACTATGGCTACACCTTC. As protein: CASTRQHYGYTF.

The chain recombines TRBV5-1 with TRBJ2-5; 12 positions match TRBD2. Germline CDR1 and CDR2: SGHRS and YFSETQ. CDR3 length: 14 amino acids. V dropped 1 base and J dropped 9; count of bases not matched to a gene: 4. The CDR3 here is CASSLLASGGAQYF. CDR3 sequence (DNA): TGCGCCAGCAGCTTGCTAGCTAGCGGGGGGGCCCAGTACTTC.

This chain links TRBV6-5 with TRBJ2-7, with TRBD1 matching 8 bases. The germline CDR1 and CDR2 sequences are MNHEY and SVGAGI. Germline trimming cut 4 bases from V and 5 bases from J; bases unmatched to any gene: 13. The length of the CDR3 is 16 residues. The CDR3 is CASSSGSTGEKDEQYF. In DNA form, the CDR3 reads TGTGCCAGCAGTTCCGGATCGACAGGGGAAAAGGACGAGCAGTACTTC.

The chain links TRBV6-1 to TRBJ1-4, with D perhaps matching TRBD1 (6 bases). V lost 4 bases and J 4 bases, leaving 16 bases between the germline ends. The CDR3 loop spans 16 amino acids. Per germline, CDR1 MNHNS and CDR2 SASEGT. The CDR3 here is CASSAYGGTSNEKLFF. CDR3 sequence (DNA): TGTGCCAGCAGTGCCTACGGGGGGACAAGTAATGAAAAACTGTTTTTT.

The chain links TRBV19 to TRBJ2-1; TRBD2 aligns across 9 bases. With 7 bases clipped from V and 0 bases from J, the junction kept 4 bases outside the gene matches. This CDR3 has 15 residues. The germline V gene encodes CDR1 LNHDA and CDR2 SQIVND (reference sequence). The CDR3 sequence is CASTLAGNSYNEQFF. The DNA for the CDR3 is TGTGCCAGTACGCTAGCGGGGAACTCCTACAATGAGCAGTTCTTC.

V and J are TRBV7-9 and TRBJ1-1; D unclear. V lost 2 bases, J lost 0 bases, and 7 bases lay in between. From germline, CDR1 is SEHNR and CDR2 FQNEAQ (reference sequence). The CDR3 is made up of 14 amino acids. The CDR3 is CASSLPGMNTEAFF. The CDR3 bases are TGTGCCAGCAGCTTACCAGGAATGAACACTGAAGCTTTCTTT.

The V and J genes are TRBV27 and TRBJ1-4; D is undetermined. The CDR3 extends over 16 amino acids. V lost 5 bases to trimming and J lost 8 bases, with 21 bases between them. Germline V lookup: CDR1 MNHEY, CDR2 SMNVEV (reference sequence). The CDR3 DNA reads as TGTGCCAGCAGTCCCCTTAAAGACTTTTTACGCGAAAAACTGTTTTTT. The encoded protein is CASSPLKDFLREKLFF.

The V gene is TRBV5-1, the J gene TRBJ1-6, with 9 bases that match TRBD1. This CDR3 has 18 amino acids. From germline, CDR1 is SGHRS and CDR2 YFSETQ. V gave up 3 bases and J gave up 0 bases; unmatched junction bases: 7. DNA of the CDR3: TGCGCCAGCAGCTCGTTGGGACAGGGAAGCTCCTATAATTCACCCCTCCACTTT. Protein product: CASSSLGQGSSYNSPLHF.

This chain links TRBV7-9 with TRBJ2-1, with TRBD1 matching 11 bases. The germline CDR1 and CDR2 sequences are SEHNR and FQNEAQ (reference sequence). With V trimmed by 8 bases and J by 8 bases, 5 bases remained unmatched. This CDR3 region has 13 residues. CDR3 nucleotides: TGTGCCAGCTCCGGGACAGGGGGATATGAGCAGTTCTTC. This encodes CASSGTGGYEQFF. The full variable domain, its missing parts supplied by reference TRBV7-9 and TRBJ2-1, is DTGVSQNPRHKITKRGQNVTFRCDPISEHNRLYWYRQTLGQGPEFLTYFQNEAQLEKSRLLSDRFSAERPKGSFSTLEIQRTEQGDSAMYLCASSGTGGYEQFFGPGTRLTVL.

The rearrangement uses TRBV27 and TRBJ2-3; TRBD2 agrees at 8 bases. The germline CDR1 and CDR2 sequences are MNHEY and SMNVEV (reference sequence). The CDR3 spans 17 residues. Losses at the gene ends were 6 bases for V and 1 base for J; bases not matched to a gene: 12. The CDR3 sequence: CASRLWGLAGRTDTQYF. DNA of the CDR3: TGTGCCAGCAGGCTGTGGGGGCTAGCGGGCCGCACAGATACGCAGTATTTT.

The chain recombines TRBV30 with TRBJ1-4; TRBD1 aligns across 12 bases. V gave up 2 bases and J gave up 8 bases; unmatched junction bases: 6. Germline CDR1 and CDR2: GTSNPN and SVGIG (reference sequence). The CDR3 has 15 amino acids. The CDR3 spells CAWSNPGTGGEKLFF. In DNA, the CDR3 is TGTGCCTGGAGTAACCCCGGGACAGGGGGCGAAAAACTGTTTTTT.

This chain links TRBV13 with TRBJ2-1; no reliable D call. This CDR3 has 13 residues. V was shortened by 2 bases and J by 10 bases, with 12 bases between the two germline ends. In germline, CDR1 is PRHDT, CDR2 FYEKMQ (reference sequence). CDR3 bases: TGTGCCAGCAGCTTATTAATAGCTCGAGAGCAGTTCTTC. Translation: CASSLLIAREQFF.

The chain links TRBV15 to TRBJ2-5; no clear D gene. CDR1 LNHNV and CDR2 YYDKDF come from the germline V gene (reference sequence). Trimming took off 0 bases at V and 4 bases at J, with 12 bases between the two ends. The CDR3 has 15 amino acids. The CDR3: CATSRDRRFGETQYF. DNA of the CDR3: TGTGCCACCAGCAGAGATAGGAGATTTGGAGAGACCCAGTACTTC.

This chain's CDR3 is CASSQRREEAIQYF. The CDR3 DNA sequence: TGCGCCAGCAGCCAACGCAGGGAGGAAGCCATTCAGTACTTC. This chain uses TRBV4-1 with TRBJ2-4; TRBD2 is a possible D gene (6 bases). The CDR3 is 14 amino acids. V dropped 2 bases and J dropped 9 bases, with 14 bases sitting between them. Germline CDR1 MGHRA, CDR2 YSYEKL.

The chain recombines TRBV5-1 with TRBJ2-7; 10 positions agree with TRBD1. The germline V gene has CDR1 SGHRS and CDR2 YFSETQ. V lost 5 bases, J lost 4 bases, and 9 bases stayed unmatched. The CDR3 has 15 residues. The CDR3 region is CASREPGQGPYEQYF. The CDR3 DNA reads as TGCGCCAGCAGAGAGCCGGGACAGGGGCCTTACGAGCAGTACTTC.

The V call is TRBV7-9, the J call TRBJ2-1, with 9 positions matching TRBD2. This CDR3 is built from 16 residues. Germline V CDR1 and CDR2: SEHNR, FQNEAQ (reference sequence). The V segment lost 5 bases and the J segment 5 bases; nucleotides outside the gene matches: 10. The CDR3 coding sequence is TGTGCCAGCAGCCCCAGTGGAGCGGGGGGTAACAATGAGCAGTTCTTC. The encoded protein is CASSPSGAGGNNEQFF.

This clone showed up just a few times. This rearrangement joins TRBV9 to TRBJ2-7, with D perhaps TRBD2 (6 bases). CDR3 length equals 13 residues. Looked up from germline, CDR1 is SGDLS and CDR2 is YYNGEE. Deletions cut 4 bases from V and 4 bases from J, with 12 bases between. The CDR3, as DNA: TGTGCCAGCAGCCCCTTGGGAGGTTACGAGCAGTACTTC. Protein sequence: CASSPLGGYEQYF.

This chain connects TRBV9 to TRBJ2-5; 7 bases are a match to TRBD1. Trimming took 6 bases from V and 6 from J; bases not matched to a gene: 8. The germline CDR1 and CDR2 sequences are SGDLS and YYNGEE. The CDR3 is 13 amino acids. DNA of the CDR3: TGTGCCAGCACAGGGCAGGGGGAACAGACCCAGTACTTC. Encoded protein: CASTGQGEQTQYF. The entire variable domain, with the rest obtained from reference TRBV9 and TRBJ2-5, is as follows: DSGVTQTPKHLITATGQRVTLRCSPRSGDLSVYWYQQSLDQGLQFLIQYYNGEERAKGNILERFSAQQFPDLHSELNLSSLELGDSALYFCASTGQGEQTQYFGPGTRLLVL.

The CDR3 reads CASSLNLWTSGNNEQFF. The CDR3 DNA reads as TGTGCCAGCAGCTTAAACCTCTGGACTAGCGGCAACAATGAGCAGTTCTTC. The V gene is TRBV7-8, the J gene TRBJ2-1, with 10 bases identical to TRBD2. After removal of 2 bases from V and 5 bases from J, the junction contained 9 bases not matched to a gene. Germline V CDR1 and CDR2: SGHVS, FQNEAQ. The CDR3 contains 17 residues.

V is TRBV6-1 and J is TRBJ1-6; 9 bases line up with TRBD1. This CDR3 has 14 amino acids. J lost 10 bases, V lost 4 bases, and 5 bases had no gene match. Germline V lookup: CDR1 MNHNS, CDR2 SASEGT. CDR3: CASSADRGRSPLHF. The CDR3 DNA is TGTGCCAGCAGTGCGGACAGGGGACGGTCACCCCTCCACTTT.

The chain recombines TRBV10-3 with TRBJ2-1, with 15 bases fitting TRBD2. The ends lost 8 bases at V and 4 bases at J; junction bases unmatched: 12. Germline-derived CDR1 and CDR2 are ENHRY and SYGVKD. CDR3 length equals 18 residues. The CDR3 is CAIGDPGLAGGRYNEQFF. The CDR3 DNA reads TGTGCCATCGGAGACCCGGGACTAGCGGGGGGCCGTTACAATGAGCAGTTCTTC.

V usage is TRBV25-1 and J usage is TRBJ2-1; D unclear. Trimming took off 7 bases at V and 11 bases at J, with 12 bases between the two ends. This CDR3 is 11 amino acids long. CDR1 is MGHDK and CDR2 is SYGVNS in the germline V gene. This chain's CDR3 is CASNSMNKQFF. In nucleotides, the CDR3 is TGTGCCAGCAATTCCATGAACAAGCAGTTCTTC.

The V call is TRBV5-4, the J call TRBJ1-2; perhaps TRBD1 as D (6 bases). CDR1 is SGHNT, CDR2 YYREEE, per germline (reference sequence). V gave up 2 bases and J gave up 0 bases, with 11 bases separating them. This CDR3 has 15 amino acids. In DNA, the CDR3 is TGTGCCAGCAGCTTCCCTGGACAGTCTAACTATGGCTACACCTTC. This translates into CASSFPGQSNYGYTF.

The chain combines TRBV7-2 with TRBJ2-7; a weak D match, TRBD1 (6 bases). Trimming stripped 3 bases from V and 5 bases from J, with 17 bases between. Germline V gene lookup returns CDR1 SGHTA and CDR2 FQGNSA. CDR3 size: 15 residues. The CDR3 nucleotides read TGTGCCAGCAGCTTCCAGGGGAGTTGGTCCGACGAGCAGTACTTC. This sequence encodes CASSFQGSWSDEQYF.

This clone was found once. The chain couples TRBV30 to TRBJ2-2; the D gene is possibly TRBD1 (6 bases). Trimming cost V 2 bases and J 4 bases, with 11 bases left between them. Germline V gives CDR1 GTSNPN, CDR2 SVGIG (reference sequence). CDR3 size: 14 residues. CDR3 nucleotide sequence: TGTGCCTGGAGTATGGGGGCGGGCACCGGGGAGCTGTTTTTT. Translated: CAWSMGAGTGELFF.

This clone has only a few counts. The chain recombines TRBV7-8 with TRBJ1-2; D is undetermined. The CDR3 has 14 residues. Trimming removed 0 bases from V and 6 bases from J, with 11 bases in between. From germline, CDR1 is SGHVS and CDR2 FQNEAQ. This chain's CDR3 is CASSLAVQVDGYTF. CDR3 in DNA: TGTGCCAGCAGCTTAGCGGTCCAGGTGGATGGCTACACCTTC.

The genes are TRBV9 and TRBJ1-1; 9 nucleotides match TRBD1. The V gene's germline CDR1 is SGDLS and CDR2 YYNGEE. The CDR3 covers 14 residues. V gave up 3 bases and J gave up 1 base; unmatched junction bases: 1. The CDR3 reads CASSEGQGNTEAFF. The CDR3 DNA sequence: TGTGCCAGCAGCGAGGGACAGGGGAACACTGAAGCTTTCTTT.

The rearrangement links TRBV19 to TRBJ1-2, with 7 bases fitting TRBD1. This CDR3 comprises 16 residues. J gave up 5 bases and V 5 bases, and 14 bases lay outside the gene matches. Germline lookup yields CDR1 LNHDA and CDR2 SQIVND (reference sequence). The CDR3 is CASSYDWETGLYGYTF. In DNA form, the CDR3 reads TGTGCCAGTAGTTACGATTGGGAGACAGGGTTGTATGGCTACACCTTC.